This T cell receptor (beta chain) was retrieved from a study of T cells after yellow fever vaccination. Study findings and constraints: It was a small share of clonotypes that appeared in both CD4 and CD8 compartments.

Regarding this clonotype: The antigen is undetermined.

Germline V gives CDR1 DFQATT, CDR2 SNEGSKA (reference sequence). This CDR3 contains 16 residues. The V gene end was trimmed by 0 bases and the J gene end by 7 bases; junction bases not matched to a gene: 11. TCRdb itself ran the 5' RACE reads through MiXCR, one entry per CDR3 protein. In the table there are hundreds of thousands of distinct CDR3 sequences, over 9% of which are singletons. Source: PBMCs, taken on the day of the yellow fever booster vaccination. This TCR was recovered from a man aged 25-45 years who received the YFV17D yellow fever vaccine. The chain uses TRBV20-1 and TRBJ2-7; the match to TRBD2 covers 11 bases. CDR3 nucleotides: TGCAGTGCTAGAGATCTCAGCGGACTAGCGGGCCTGGAGCAGTACTTC. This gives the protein CSARDLSGLAGLEQYF.